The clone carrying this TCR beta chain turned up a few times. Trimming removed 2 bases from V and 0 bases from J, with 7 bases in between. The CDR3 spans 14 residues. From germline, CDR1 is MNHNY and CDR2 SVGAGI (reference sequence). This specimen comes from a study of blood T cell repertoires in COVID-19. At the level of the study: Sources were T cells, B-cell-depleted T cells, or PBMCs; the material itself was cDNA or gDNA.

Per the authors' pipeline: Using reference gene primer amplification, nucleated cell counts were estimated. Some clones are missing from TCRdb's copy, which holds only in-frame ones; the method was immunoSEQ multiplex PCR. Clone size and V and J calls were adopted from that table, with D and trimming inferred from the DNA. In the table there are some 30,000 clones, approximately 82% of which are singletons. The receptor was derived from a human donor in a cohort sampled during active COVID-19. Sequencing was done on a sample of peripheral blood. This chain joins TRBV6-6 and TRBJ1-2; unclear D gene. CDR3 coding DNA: TGTGCCAGCAGTTACCTGGAGACTAACTATGGCTACACCTTC. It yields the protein CASSYLETNYGYTF.